Detailed here is one TCR beta chain. Its matching antigen is unknown. The time point here: after dendritic cell vaccination, including at tumor progression/relapse. Blood PBMC samples: pre-vaccination, two weeks post third vaccination, and at tumor progression. The data originate from a study of glioma-infiltrating T cells after dendritic cell vaccination. Turning to the study itself: At biweekly intervals, patients got three intradermal dendritic cell vaccine injections. Whole-study results and caveats: Higher TCR clonality did not directly relate to longer survival.

V lost 0 bases, J lost 9 bases, and 4 bases lay in between. The CDR3 runs 12 residues. Per the germline V gene, CDR1 is SGDLS and CDR2 is YYNGEE. Produced via immunoSEQ multiplex PCR; TCRdb's table is partial and in-frame only. The sample carries more than 75,000 clones, less than 90% recorded once. This specimen was blood, taken after dendritic cell vaccination. This chain links TRBV9 with TRBJ1-6; D is undetermined. The source is a human donor with glioblastoma. CDR3 protein: CASSVDGSPLHF. In nucleotides, the CDR3 is TGTGCCAGCAGCGTAGACGGTTCACCCCTCCACTTT.